This T cell receptor beta chain derives from a study of blood T cell repertoires in COVID-19. About the research overall: The origin of the acute and convalescent COVID-19 samples was the United States, Italy and Spain.

V shed 3 bases and J 0 bases; nucleotides not matched to a gene: 9. CDR1 and CDR2 from the germline V gene are SGHAT and FQNNGV. CDR3 length equals 17 residues. Assay: immunoSEQ multiplex PCR; the TCRdb copy retains only in-frame clones and omits some. The table includes hundreds of thousands of clones, roughly 90% detected once. The source of this sequence is a woman between 25 and 40 years old with COVID-19, enrolled during active disease. The specimen was peripheral blood. The chain combines TRBV11-2 with TRBJ1-1; 8 nucleotides agree with TRBD1. The CDR3 DNA reads TGTGCCAGCAGCTTTGCCGGGACAGGCGATTTGAACACTGAAGCTTTCTTT. This translates into CASSFAGTGDLNTEAFF.